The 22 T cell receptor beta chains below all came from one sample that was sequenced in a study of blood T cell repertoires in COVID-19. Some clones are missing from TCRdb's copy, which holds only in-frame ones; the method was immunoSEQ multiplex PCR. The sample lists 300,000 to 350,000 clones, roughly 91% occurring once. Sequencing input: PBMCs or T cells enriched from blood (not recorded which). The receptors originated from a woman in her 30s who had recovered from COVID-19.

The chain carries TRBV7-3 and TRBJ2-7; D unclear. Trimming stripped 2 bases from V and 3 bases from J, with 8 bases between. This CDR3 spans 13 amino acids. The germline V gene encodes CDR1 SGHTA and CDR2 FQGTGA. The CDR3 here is CASSLGLGYEQYF. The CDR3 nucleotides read TGTGCCAGCAGCTTAGGGCTGGGCTACGAGCAGTACTTC. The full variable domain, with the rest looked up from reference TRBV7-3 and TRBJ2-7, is GAGVSQTPSNKVTEKGKYVELRCDPISGHTALYWYRQSLGQGPEFLIYFQGTGAADDSGLPNDRFFAVRPEGSVSTLKIQRTERGDSAVYLCASSLGLGYEQYFGPGTRLTVT.

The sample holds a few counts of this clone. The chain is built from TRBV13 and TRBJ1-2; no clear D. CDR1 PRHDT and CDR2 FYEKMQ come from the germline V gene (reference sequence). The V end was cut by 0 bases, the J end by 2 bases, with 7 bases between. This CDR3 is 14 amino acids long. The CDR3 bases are TGTGCCAGCAGCTTAGGACAGAAAAACTATGGCTACACCTTC. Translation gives CASSLGQKNYGYTF.

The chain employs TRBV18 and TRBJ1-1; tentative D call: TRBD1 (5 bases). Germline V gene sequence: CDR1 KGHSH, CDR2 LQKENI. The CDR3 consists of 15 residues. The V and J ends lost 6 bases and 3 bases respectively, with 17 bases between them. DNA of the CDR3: TGTGCCAGCTCCCAGAGAACAGGTTATGACACTGAAGCTTTCTTT. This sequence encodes CASSQRTGYDTEAFF.

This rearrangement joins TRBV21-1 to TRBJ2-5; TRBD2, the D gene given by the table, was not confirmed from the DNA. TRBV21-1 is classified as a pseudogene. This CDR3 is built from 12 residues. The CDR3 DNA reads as TGTGCCAGCCGCAGGGAGGGCGAGACCCAGTACTTC. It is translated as CASRREGETQYF.

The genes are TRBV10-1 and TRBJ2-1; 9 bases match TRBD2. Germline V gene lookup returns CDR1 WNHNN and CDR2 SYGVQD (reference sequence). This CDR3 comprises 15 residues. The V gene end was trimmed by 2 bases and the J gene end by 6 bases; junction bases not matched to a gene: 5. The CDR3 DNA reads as TGCGCCAGCAGTGAGCCTACGACTAGCGGCAATGAGCAGTTCTTC. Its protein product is CASSEPTTSGNEQFF.

The CDR3 loop is CAWSSGVAYYNEQFF. The CDR3 DNA reads TGTGCCTGGAGTTCAGGGGTCGCCTATTACAATGAGCAGTTCTTC. The V call is TRBV30, the J call TRBJ2-1; D perhaps matches TRBD1 (6 bases). CDR3 length: 15 residues. Trimming stripped 2 bases from V and 4 bases from J, with 15 bases between. CDR1 is GTSNPN, CDR2 SVGIG, per germline (reference sequence).

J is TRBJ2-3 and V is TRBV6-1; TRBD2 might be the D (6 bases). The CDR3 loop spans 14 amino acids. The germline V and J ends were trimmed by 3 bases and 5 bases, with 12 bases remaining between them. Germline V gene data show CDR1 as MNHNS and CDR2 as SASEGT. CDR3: CASSDQLAQDTQYF. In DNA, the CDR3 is TGTGCCAGCAGTGACCAACTAGCACAAGATACGCAGTATTTT.

The CDR3 loop is CASSQEQGAFNQPQHF. The CDR3 DNA is TGCGCCAGCAGCCAAGAACAGGGGGCCTTCAATCAGCCCCAGCATTTT. This chain links TRBV4-3 with TRBJ1-5; 9 bases are shared with TRBD1. Germline values: CDR1 LGHNA, CDR2 YSLEER. With 0 bases clipped from V and 3 bases from J, the junction kept 3 bases outside the gene matches. The CDR3 loop spans 16 amino acids.

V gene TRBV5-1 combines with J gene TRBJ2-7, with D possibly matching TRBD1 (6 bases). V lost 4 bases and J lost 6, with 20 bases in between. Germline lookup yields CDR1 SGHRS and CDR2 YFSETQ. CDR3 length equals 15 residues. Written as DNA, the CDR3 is TGCGCCAGCAGCCGAATTCAGGGGATCCTTTCCGAGCAGTACTTC. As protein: CASSRIQGILSEQYF. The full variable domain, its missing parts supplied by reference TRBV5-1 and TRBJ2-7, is KAGVTQTPRYLIKTRGQQVTLSCSPISGHRSVSWYQQTPGQGLQFLFEYFSETQRNKGNFPGRFSGRQFSNSRSEMNVSTLELGDSALYLCASSRIQGILSEQYFGPGTRLTVT.

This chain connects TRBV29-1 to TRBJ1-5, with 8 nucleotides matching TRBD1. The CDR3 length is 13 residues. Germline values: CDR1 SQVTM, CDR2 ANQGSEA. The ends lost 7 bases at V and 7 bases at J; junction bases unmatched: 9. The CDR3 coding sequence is TGCAGCGCCACACAGGGGGTGAGCCAGCCCCAGCATTTT. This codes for CSATQGVSQPQHF.

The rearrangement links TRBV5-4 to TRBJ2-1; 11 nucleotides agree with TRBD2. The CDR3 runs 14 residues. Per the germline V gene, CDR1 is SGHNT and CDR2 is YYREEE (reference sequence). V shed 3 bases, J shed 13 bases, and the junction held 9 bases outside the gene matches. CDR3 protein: CASSWGVAGGPQFF. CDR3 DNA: TGTGCCAGCAGCTGGGGGGTAGCGGGAGGGCCACAGTTCTTC.

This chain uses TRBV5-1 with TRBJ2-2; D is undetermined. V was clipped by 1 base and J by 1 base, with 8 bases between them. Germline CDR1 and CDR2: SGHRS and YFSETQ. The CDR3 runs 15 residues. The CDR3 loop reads CASSLRLLNTGELFF. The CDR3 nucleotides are TGCGCCAGCAGCTTGCGACTGCTGAACACCGGGGAGCTGTTTTTT.

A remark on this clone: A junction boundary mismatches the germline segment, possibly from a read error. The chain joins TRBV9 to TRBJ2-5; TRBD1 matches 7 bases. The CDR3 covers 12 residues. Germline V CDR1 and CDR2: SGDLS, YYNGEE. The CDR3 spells CASSASEGAHYF. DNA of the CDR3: TGTGCCAGCAGCGCGTCAGAGGGGGCCCATTACTTC.

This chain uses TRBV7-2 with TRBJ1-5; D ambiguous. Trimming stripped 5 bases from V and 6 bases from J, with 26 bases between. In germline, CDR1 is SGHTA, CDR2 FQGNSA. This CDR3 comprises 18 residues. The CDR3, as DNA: TGTGCCAGCAGCCCAAATCTGTTGGTAGGCGGGCCGAGTCAGCCCCAGCATTTT. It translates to CASSPNLLVGGPSQPQHF.

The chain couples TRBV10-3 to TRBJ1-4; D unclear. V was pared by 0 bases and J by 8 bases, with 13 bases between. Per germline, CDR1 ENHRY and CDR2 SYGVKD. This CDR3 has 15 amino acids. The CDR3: CAISESGTREEKLFF. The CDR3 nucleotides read TGTGCCATCAGTGAGTCGGGTACGAGGGAGGAAAAACTGTTTTTT.

The CDR3 reads CASSERLAAATNEKLFF. DNA of the CDR3: TGTGCCAGCAGTGAAAGGTTAGCAGCTGCAACTAATGAAAAACTGTTTTTT. The chain combines TRBV6-1 with TRBJ1-4; D remains ambiguous. CDR3 length: 17 residues. Germline V gives CDR1 MNHNS, CDR2 SASEGT. The V gene lost 2 bases and the J gene lost 0 bases, with 13 bases spanning the gap.

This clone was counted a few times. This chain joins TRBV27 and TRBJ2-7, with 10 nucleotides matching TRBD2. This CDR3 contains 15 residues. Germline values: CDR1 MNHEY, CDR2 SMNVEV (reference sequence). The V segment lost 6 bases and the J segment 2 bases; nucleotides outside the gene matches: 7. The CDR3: CASRPLAGATYEQYF. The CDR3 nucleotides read TGTGCCAGCAGGCCCCTAGCGGGGGCAACCTACGAGCAGTACTTC.

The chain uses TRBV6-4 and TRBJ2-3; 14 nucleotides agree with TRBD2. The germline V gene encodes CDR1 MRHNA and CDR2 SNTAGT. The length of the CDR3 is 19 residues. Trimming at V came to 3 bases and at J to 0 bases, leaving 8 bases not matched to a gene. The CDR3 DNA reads TGTGCCAGCAGTGAGGGGGGGACTAGCGGGAGCTACAGCACAGATACGCAGTATTTT. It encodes CASSEGGTSGSYSTDTQYF.

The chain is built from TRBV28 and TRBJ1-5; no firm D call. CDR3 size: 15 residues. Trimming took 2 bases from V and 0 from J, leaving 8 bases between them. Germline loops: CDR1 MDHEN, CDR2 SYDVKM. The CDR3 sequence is CASSLIHYSNQPQHF. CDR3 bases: TGTGCCAGCAGTTTAATACATTATAGCAATCAGCCCCAGCATTTT.

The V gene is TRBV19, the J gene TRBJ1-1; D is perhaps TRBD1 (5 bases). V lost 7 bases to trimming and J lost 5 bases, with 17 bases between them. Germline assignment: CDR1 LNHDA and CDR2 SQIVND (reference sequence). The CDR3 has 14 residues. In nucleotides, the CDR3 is TGTGCCAGTATCGGGGGGGGTTTTCTGACTGAAGCTTTCTTT. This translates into CASIGGGFLTEAFF.

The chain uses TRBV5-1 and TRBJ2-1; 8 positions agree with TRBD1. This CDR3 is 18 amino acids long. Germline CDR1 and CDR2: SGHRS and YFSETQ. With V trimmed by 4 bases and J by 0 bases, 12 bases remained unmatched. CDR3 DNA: TGCGCCAGCAGCCGAAGAGGACAGGGTTTGAGCTCCTACAATGAGCAGTTCTTC. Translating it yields CASSRRGQGLSSYNEQFF.

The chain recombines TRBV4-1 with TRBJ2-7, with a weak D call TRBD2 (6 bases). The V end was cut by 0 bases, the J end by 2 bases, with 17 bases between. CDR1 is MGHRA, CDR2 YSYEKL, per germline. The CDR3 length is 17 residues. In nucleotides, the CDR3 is TGCGCCAGCAGCCAAGAGTGGTTTAGGGACTCCACCTACGAGCAGTACTTC. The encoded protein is CASSQEWFRDSTYEQYF.